This T cell receptor beta chain was recorded in a study of post-analysis software for immune sequencing data. The CDR3 contains 15 residues. Trimming removed 0 bases from V and 10 bases from J, with 13 bases in between. The germline V gene encodes CDR1 LGHNA and CDR2 YNFKEQ. Turning to this clonotype: Its antigen is unidentified.

cDNA libraries for TCR beta contained unique molecular identifiers. Each sample of about 1 to 10 million input T cells yielded roughly 500,000 cDNA molecules, so each molecule approximated one T cell. TCRdb fed the PCR reads into MiXCR, producing one record per CDR3 protein. The data show 450,000 to 700,000 distinct CDR3 sequences, with 44% seen just once and around 1.7% held by the top ten. Study conclusions and caveats: Multiple sclerosis was associated with a significant reduction in normalized Chao1 diversity relative to controls. Patients used several TRBV segments, including TRBV5-6, TRBV5-1 and TRBV20-1, more often than controls.

The clonotype comes from a girl aged 5-17 years with multiple sclerosis. This sequence joins TRBV4-2 and TRBJ1-6, with D uncertain. Sequencing was carried out using blood. DNA of the CDR3: TGTGCCAGCAGCCAAGAGAACGGGGTAGGATCACCCCTCCACTTT. It codes for CASSQENGVGSPLHF.